This T cell receptor beta chain was recorded in a study of vaccination effects on CD4 cells after COVID-19. Study-wide background: With around 10 ug/ml peptides and around 10 IU/ml IL-2, 2 million or so PBMC per well were cultured. Whole-study results and caveats: Both infection-induced and vaccine-induced clones contracted markedly at late post-vaccination timepoints. Limitations: small convalescent group and missing early post-infection timepoints.

The method was immunoSEQ multiplex PCR; TCRdb's version includes in-frame clones alone and lacks a portion of them. The sample has more than 35,000 clones, approximately 77% seen once. Note on this clone: Its cognate antigen is unknown.

After roughly ten days in culture, the CD4+ T cells were isolated. As their vaccination, participants received two doses of either BNT162b2 or mRNA-1273. V was trimmed by 4 bases and J by 5 bases, leaving 9 bases between them. Germline loops: CDR1 SGHNT, CDR2 YYREEE (reference sequence). This CDR3 has 13 residues. The source is a human donor who received a COVID-19 vaccine. The rearrangement joins TRBV5-4 to TRBJ2-2, with D tentatively TRBD2 (6 bases). The source was CD4+ T cells from PBMCs cultured without peptide, collected after COVID-19 vaccination. The CDR3 region is CASSPTSTGELFF. DNA for the CDR3: TGTGCCAGCAGCCCGACTAGTACCGGGGAGCTGTTTTTT.